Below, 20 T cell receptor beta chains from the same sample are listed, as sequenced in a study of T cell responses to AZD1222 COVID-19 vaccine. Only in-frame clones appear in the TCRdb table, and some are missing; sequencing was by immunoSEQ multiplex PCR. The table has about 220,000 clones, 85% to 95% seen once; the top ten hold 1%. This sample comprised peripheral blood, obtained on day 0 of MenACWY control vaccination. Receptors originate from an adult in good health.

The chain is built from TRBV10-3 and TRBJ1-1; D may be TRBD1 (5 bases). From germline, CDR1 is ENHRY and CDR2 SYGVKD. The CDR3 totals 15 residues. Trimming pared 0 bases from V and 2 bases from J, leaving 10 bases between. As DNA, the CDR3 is TGTGCCATCAGTGAGTCGGGCAGGGAAAACACTGAAGCTTTCTTT. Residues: CAISESGRENTEAFF.

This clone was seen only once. The CDR3 protein is CATSREVTEAFF. The CDR3 DNA reads TGTGCCACCAGCAGAGAGGTAACTGAAGCTTTCTTT. The J gene is TRBJ1-1, the V gene TRBV15, with D uncertain. Germline-derived CDR1 and CDR2 are LNHNV and YYDKDF (reference sequence). V lost 0 bases and J lost 5, with 4 bases in between. The CDR3 consists of 12 residues.

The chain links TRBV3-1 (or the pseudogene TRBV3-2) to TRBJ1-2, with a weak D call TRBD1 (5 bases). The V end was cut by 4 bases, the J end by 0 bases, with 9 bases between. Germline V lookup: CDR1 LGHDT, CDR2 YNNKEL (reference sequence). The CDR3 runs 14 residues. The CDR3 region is CASSRQLANYGYTF. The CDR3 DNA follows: TGTGCCAGCAGCCGACAGCTAGCTAACTATGGCTACACCTTC.

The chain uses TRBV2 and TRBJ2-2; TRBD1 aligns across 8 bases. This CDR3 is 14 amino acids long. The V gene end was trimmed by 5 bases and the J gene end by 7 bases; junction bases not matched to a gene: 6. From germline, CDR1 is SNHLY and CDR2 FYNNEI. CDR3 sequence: CASSPQGASGELFF. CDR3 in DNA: TGTGCCAGCAGTCCGCAGGGGGCAAGCGGGGAGCTGTTTTTT.

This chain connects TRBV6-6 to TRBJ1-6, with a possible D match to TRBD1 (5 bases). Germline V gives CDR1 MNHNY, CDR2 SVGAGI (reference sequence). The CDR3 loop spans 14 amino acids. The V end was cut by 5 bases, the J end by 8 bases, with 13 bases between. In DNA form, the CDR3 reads TGTGCCAGCAGTACCGGGACCGATTATTCACCCCTCCACTTT. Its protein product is CASSTGTDYSPLHF.

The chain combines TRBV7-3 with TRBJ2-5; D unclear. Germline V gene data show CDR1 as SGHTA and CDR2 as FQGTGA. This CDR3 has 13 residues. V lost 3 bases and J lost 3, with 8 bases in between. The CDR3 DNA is TGTGCCAGCAGCTTCGTTCACGAAGAGACCCAGTACTTC. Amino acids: CASSFVHEETQYF.

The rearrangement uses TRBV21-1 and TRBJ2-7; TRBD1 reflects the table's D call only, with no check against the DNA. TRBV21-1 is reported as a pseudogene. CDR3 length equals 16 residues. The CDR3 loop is CASSRLWTGGSYEQYF. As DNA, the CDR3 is TGTGCCAGCAGCAGACTCTGGACAGGGGGCTCCTACGAGCAGTACTTC.

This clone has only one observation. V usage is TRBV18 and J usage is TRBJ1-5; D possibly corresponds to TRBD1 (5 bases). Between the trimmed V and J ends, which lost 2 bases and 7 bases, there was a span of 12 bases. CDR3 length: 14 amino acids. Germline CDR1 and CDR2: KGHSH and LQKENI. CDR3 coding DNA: TGTGCCAGCTCACCAGGGTTCAGGGACCAGCCCCAGCATTTT. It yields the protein CASSPGFRDQPQHF.

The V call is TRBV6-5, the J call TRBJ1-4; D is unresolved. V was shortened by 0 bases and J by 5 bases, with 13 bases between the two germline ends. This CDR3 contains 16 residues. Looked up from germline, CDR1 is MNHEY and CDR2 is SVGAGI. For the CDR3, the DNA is TGTGCCAGCAGTTACTCGATTCCAAACCTCAATGAAAAACTGTTTTTT. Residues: CASSYSIPNLNEKLFF.

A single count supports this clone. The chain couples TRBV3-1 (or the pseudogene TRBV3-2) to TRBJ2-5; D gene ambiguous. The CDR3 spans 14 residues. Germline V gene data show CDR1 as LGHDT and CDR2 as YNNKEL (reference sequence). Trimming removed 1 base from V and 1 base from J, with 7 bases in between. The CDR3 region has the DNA TGTGCCAGCAGCCAAGTTGGAGTCCAAGAGACCCAGTACTTC. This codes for CASSQVGVQETQYF.

The CDR3 region is CASRLTGGGQPQHF. The CDR3 DNA reads as TGTGCCAGCAGATTGACAGGGGGCGGTCAGCCCCAGCATTTT. The J gene is TRBJ1-5, the V gene TRBV7-8, with 10 bases matching TRBD1. With V trimmed by 6 bases and J by 6 bases, 5 bases remained unmatched. The CDR3 has 14 amino acids. Germline-derived CDR1 and CDR2 are SGHVS and FQNEAQ.

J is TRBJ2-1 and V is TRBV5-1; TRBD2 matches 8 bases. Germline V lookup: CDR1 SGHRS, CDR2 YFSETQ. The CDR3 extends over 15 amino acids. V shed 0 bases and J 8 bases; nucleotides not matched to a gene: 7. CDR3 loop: CASSLALADSDEQFF. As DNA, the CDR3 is TGCGCCAGCAGCTTGGCACTAGCGGACTCGGATGAGCAGTTCTTC.

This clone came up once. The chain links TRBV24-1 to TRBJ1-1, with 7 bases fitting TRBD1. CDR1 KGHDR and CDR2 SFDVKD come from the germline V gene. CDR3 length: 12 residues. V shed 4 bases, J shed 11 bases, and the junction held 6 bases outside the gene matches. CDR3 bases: TGTGCCACCAGTGACTCAGGGGGAGACGCTTTCTTT. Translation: CATSDSGGDAFF.

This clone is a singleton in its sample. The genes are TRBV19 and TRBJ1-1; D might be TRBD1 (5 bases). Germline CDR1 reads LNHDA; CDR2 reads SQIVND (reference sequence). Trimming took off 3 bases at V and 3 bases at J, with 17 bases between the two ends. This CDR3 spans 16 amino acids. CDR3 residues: CASSIPLAGRDTEAFF. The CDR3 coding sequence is TGTGCCAGTAGTATCCCTTTGGCAGGGAGGGACACTGAAGCTTTCTTT.

The CDR3 protein is CAISPGPRETQYF. In DNA, the CDR3 is TGTGCCATCAGTCCGGGACCAAGGGAGACCCAGTACTTC. The V and J genes are TRBV10-3 and TRBJ2-5; D may be TRBD1 or TRBD2 (5 bases each). The CDR3 extends over 13 amino acids. Germline CDR1 reads ENHRY; CDR2 reads SYGVKD. The V end lost 5 bases, the J end lost 5 bases, and 12 bases lay between the germline ends.

The CDR3 region is CASSPSGGAYEQFF. DNA of the CDR3: TGTGCCAGCAGCCCCTCAGGGGGGGCCTATGAGCAGTTCTTC. The chain recombines TRBV7-2 with TRBJ2-1, with D perhaps TRBD1 or TRBD2 (7 bases each). The CDR3 is made up of 14 amino acids. The germline V gene encodes CDR1 SGHTA and CDR2 FQGNSA. Trimming took 5 bases from V and 8 from J, leaving 16 bases between them.

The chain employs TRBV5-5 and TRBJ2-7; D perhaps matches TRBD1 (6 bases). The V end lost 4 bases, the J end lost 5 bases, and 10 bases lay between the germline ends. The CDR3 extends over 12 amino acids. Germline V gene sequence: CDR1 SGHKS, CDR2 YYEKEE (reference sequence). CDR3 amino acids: CASSLGADEQYF. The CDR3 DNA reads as TGTGCCAGCAGCCTGGGGGCAGACGAGCAGTACTTC.

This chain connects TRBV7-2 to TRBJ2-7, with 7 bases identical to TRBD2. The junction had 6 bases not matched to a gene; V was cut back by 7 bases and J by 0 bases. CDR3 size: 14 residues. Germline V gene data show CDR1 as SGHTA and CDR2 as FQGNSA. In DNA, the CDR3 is TGTGCCAGCATCCTGGGGGGGAGCTCCTACGAGCAGTACTTC. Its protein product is CASILGGSSYEQYF.

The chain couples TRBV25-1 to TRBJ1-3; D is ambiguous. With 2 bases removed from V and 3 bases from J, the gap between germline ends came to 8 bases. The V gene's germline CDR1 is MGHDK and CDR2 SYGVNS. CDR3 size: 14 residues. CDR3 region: CASSEPGRGNTIYF. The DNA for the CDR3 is TGTGCCAGCAGTGAACCGGGCCGTGGAAACACCATATATTTT.

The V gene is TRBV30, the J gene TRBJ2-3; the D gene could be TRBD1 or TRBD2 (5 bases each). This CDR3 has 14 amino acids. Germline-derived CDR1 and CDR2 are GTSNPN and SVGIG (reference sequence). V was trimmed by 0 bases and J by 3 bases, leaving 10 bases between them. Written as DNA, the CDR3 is TGTGCCTGGAGTGTGATGGGGGTAACAGATACGCAGTATTTT. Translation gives CAWSVMGVTDTQYF.